These T cell receptor beta chains were read from a single sample in a study of blood T cell repertoires in COVID-19. Profiled with immunoSEQ multiplex PCR; TCRdb holds only in-frame clones, not every one. The sample shows 43,000 or so clones, approximately 90% of them seen only once. Sequences were obtained from peripheral blood. These receptors all come from a man in his fifties or sixties with active COVID-19. CDR3s include the opening cysteine and the closing phenylalanine or tryptophan. The D gene is left open where the match is weak. For some rows the clone size is stated as once, few or many, or as a class when expanded; others skip it.

d_call | cdr3_length | clone_size | j_call | v_call | cdr3_aa | cdr3_nt
. | 14 | once | TRBJ1-1 | TRBV11-1 | CASSVGSPQDGAFF | TGTGCCAGCAGCGTCGGCAGTCCTCAGGATGGGGCTTTCTTT
TRBD1 | 13 | . | TRBJ2-7 | TRBV19 | CASSVGQAYEQYF | TGTGCCAGTAGTGTCGGACAGGCCTACGAGCAGTACTTC
TRBD2 | 15 | few | TRBJ2-2 | TRBV18 | CASSPPSGGAGELFF | TGTGCCAGCTCACCACCGTCGGGGGGAGCCGGGGAGCTGTTTTTT
TRBD2 | 14 | . | TRBJ2-3 | TRBV5-1 | CASHTSGSTDTQYF | TGCGCCAGCCATACTAGCGGATCAACAGATACGCAGTATTTT
. | 14 | . | TRBJ1-1 | TRBV7-3 | CASSPGPSRTEAFF | TGTGCCAGCAGCCCGGGTCCCTCGAGGACTGAAGCTTTCTTT
TRBD2 | 16 | . | TRBJ2-5 | TRBV5-1 | CASSLGGLAGQETQYF | TGCGCCAGCAGCTTGGGGGGACTAGCGGGGCAAGAGACCCAGTACTTC
. | 14 | . | TRBJ2-7 | TRBV29-1 | CSVVFGHIAYEQYF | TGCAGCGTTGTATTTGGGCATATAGCCTACGAGCAGTACTTC
. | 15 | few | TRBJ1-3 | TRBV7-9 | CASGPQGLSGNTIYF | TGTGCCAGCGGGCCACAGGGCCTCTCTGGAAACACCATATATTTT
TRBD1 | 15 | . | TRBJ1-1 | TRBV6-4 | CASSGRGVGNTEAFF | TGTGCCAGCAGCGGCAGGGGGGTTGGGAACACTGAAGCTTTCTTT
TRBD2 | 16 | . | TRBJ2-1 | TRBV7-8 | CASSSPSGSMRYEQFF | TGTGCCAGCAGCTCCCCTAGCGGGAGCATGCGATATGAGCAGTTCTTC
. | 12 | . | TRBJ2-5 | TRBV18 | CASSPRSETQYF | TGTGCCAGCTCACCCCGGAGTGAGACCCAGTACTTC
TRBD2 | 14 | . | TRBJ2-1 | TRBV7-9 | CASSLEGGVYTKFF | TGTGCCAGCAGCTTAGAGGGAGGGGTCTACACCAAGTTCTTC
TRBD2 | 16 | . | TRBJ2-7 | TRBV7-4 | CAREGLRTSEHYEQYF | TGTGCCAGAGAGGGATTAAGGACTAGCGAGCACTACGAGCAGTACTTC
. | 14 | once | TRBJ2-7 | TRBV14 | CASSQGGKTYEQYF | TGTGCCAGCAGCCAAGGCGGGAAAACTTACGAGCAGTACTTC
TRBD2 | 17 | once | TRBJ2-3 | TRBV30 | CAWSVVRTSGTGDTQYF | TGTGCCTGGAGTGTCGTGAGGACTAGCGGGACGGGAGATACGCAGTATTTT
. | 14 | . | TRBJ2-2 | TRBV25-1 | CASSEFTDTGELFF | TGTGCCAGCAGTGAATTCACAGACACCGGGGAGCTGTTTTTT
. | 14 | . | TRBJ1-5 | TRBV7-9 | CASSFAEVGQPQHF | TGTGCCAGCAGCTTTGCTGAGGTCGGACAGCCCCAGCATTTT
TRBD2 | 15 | . | TRBJ2-1 | TRBV7-2 | CASSLSSGRHNEQFF | TGTGCCAGCAGCTTATCTAGCGGGAGGCACAATGAGCAGTTCTTC
. | 14 | . | TRBJ1-6 | TRBV6-5 | CASSYSQGWPPLHF | TGTGCCAGCAGTTACTCTCAGGGTTGGCCACCCCTCCACTTT
TRBD1 | 13 | . | TRBJ2-2 | TRBV14 | CATTQGASGELFF | TGTGCCACTACACAGGGGGCCTCCGGGGAGCTGTTTTTT
. | 13 | . | TRBJ1-1 | TRBV30 | CAWSGGENTEAFF | TGTGCCTGGAGTGGGGGCGAGAACACTGAAGCTTTCTTT
. | 17 | once | TRBJ2-2 | TRBV4-3 | CASSQGQRSRGTGELFF | TGCGCCAGCAGCCAAGGTCAGAGGAGTCGAGGGACCGGGGAGCTGTTTTTT
TRBD1 | 15 | . | TRBJ2-5 | TRBV5-1 | CASSIGTGGRETQYF | TGCGCCAGCAGCATCGGGACAGGGGGACGGGAGACCCAGTACTTC
TRBD1 | 18 | . | TRBJ2-1 | TRBV11-3 | CASSLAGGFSSSYNEQFF | TGTGCCAGCAGCTTAGCAGGGGGCTTCTCGAGCTCCTACAATGAGCAGTTCTTC
. | 13 | . | TRBJ1-1 | TRBV5-4 | CASSSGGGTEAFF | TGTGCCAGCAGCTCCGGGGGTGGGACTGAAGCTTTCTTT
. | 14 | . | TRBJ2-5 | TRBV6-5 | CASSYLIGGETQYF | TGTGCCAGCAGTTACCTTATAGGAGGAGAGACCCAGTACTTC
TRBD1 | 18 | few | TRBJ1-5 | TRBV2 | CASSEALQGLMGNQPQHF | TGTGCCAGCAGTGAAGCGCTACAGGGGTTAATGGGGAATCAGCCCCAGCATTTT
TRBD1 | 15 | . | TRBJ1-3 | TRBV10-2 | CASSEGQGAGNTIYF | TGCGCCAGCAGTGAGGGGCAGGGGGCTGGAAACACCATATATTTT
. | 14 | medium-sized | TRBJ1-2 | TRBV5-1 | CASTRGASNYGYTF | TGCGCCAGCACCCGGGGGGCCTCAAACTATGGCTACACCTTC
TRBD2 | 14 | . | TRBJ2-1 | TRBV4-3 | CASSQELAGGMKFF | TGCGCCAGCAGCCAAGAGCTAGCGGGAGGTATGAAGTTCTTC
TRBD1 | 15 | . | TRBJ1-5 | TRBV9 | CASSVGDSTYQPQHF | TGTGCCAGCAGCGTAGGGGACAGCACCTATCAGCCCCAGCATTTT
TRBD1 | 12 | . | TRBJ2-7 | TRBV18 | CASSLTGDEQYF | TGTGCCAGCTCACTGACAGGGGACGAGCAGTACTTC
. | 13 | . | TRBJ1-1 | TRBV10-2 | CASQQGENTEAFF | TGCGCCAGCCAACAGGGTGAGAACACTGAAGCTTTCTTT
. | 16 | few | TRBJ2-7 | TRBV5-8 | CASSLGDNWSSYEQYF | TGTGCCAGCAGCTTGGGGGACAACTGGAGCTCCTACGAGCAGTACTTC
TRBD1 | 15 | once | TRBJ1-1 | TRBV2 | CASSDQGGLNTEAFF | TGTGCCAGCAGTGATCAGGGGGGTTTGAACACTGAAGCTTTCTTT
. | 18 | . | TRBJ1-1 | TRBV4-1 | CASSHPQGSGRLNTEAFF | TGCGCCAGCAGCCACCCCCAGGGGAGCGGGAGACTGAACACTGAAGCTTTCTTT
TRBD1 | 14 | . | TRBJ1-2 | TRBV29-1 | CSVEKGTGGDGYTF | TGCAGCGTTGAAAAGGGGACAGGGGGCGATGGCTACACCTTC
. | 13 | . | TRBJ1-6 | TRBV5-6 | CASMGGYNSPLHF | TGTGCCAGTATGGGAGGCTATAATTCACCCCTCCACTTT
. | 12 | . | TRBJ2-2 | TRBV27 | CASSLRAGELFF | TGTGCCAGCAGCTTGAGGGCCGGGGAGCTGTTTTTT
TRBD2 | 17 | . | TRBJ2-1 | TRBV28 | CASSPPPGTSGNNEQFF | TGTGCCAGCAGTCCCCCCCCCGGGACTAGCGGAAACAATGAGCAGTTCTTC
TRBD1 | 14 | . | TRBJ1-3 | TRBV9 | CASSPGTEGNTIYF | TGTGCCAGCAGCCCAGGGACAGAAGGAAACACCATATATTTT
. | 15 | . | TRBJ1-2 | TRBV24-1 | CATSDWNLLDYGYTF | TGTGCCACCAGTGATTGGAACTTGCTAGACTATGGCTACACCTTC
. | 15 | . | TRBJ1-1 | TRBV3-1/TRBV3-2 | CASSQPSSVTTEAFF | TGTGCCAGCAGCCAACCCAGTTCCGTTACCACTGAAGCTTTCTTT
TRBD1 | 14 | . | TRBJ2-3 | TRBV24-1 | CAIRGTGFTDTQYF | TGTGCCATCCGCGGGACAGGGTTCACAGATACGCAGTATTTT